Included here is one T cell receptor (beta chain) sequence, with context. What it recognizes is unknown. In the PCR, 60 Vbeta and 13 Jbeta primers were used. The method was immunoSEQ multiplex PCR; TCRdb's version includes in-frame clones alone and lacks a portion of them. In the table there are approximately 200,000 clones, 78% of which are singletons. This entry is derived from a study of cytomegalovirus exposure and HLA in healthy donors. Turning to the study itself: A prior analysis found roughly 100 million unique TCR beta sequences from 150 million to 200 million T cells.

Overall study results and limits: TRBV6-2, TRBV6-3 and some other V segments were excluded as indistinguishable. Researchers reported that a few CMV-associated chains were confirmed in vitro as CMV antigen-specific. Later analysis reportedly placed an Asian-associated ancestry cluster below the approximately 680-donor mean in N-insertions.

The CDR3 totals 16 residues. CDR1 and CDR2 from the germline V gene are PRHDT and FYEKMQ (reference sequence). V was shortened by 5 bases and J by 5 bases, with 18 bases between the two germline ends. The TCR comes from a woman aged 25-40 years in good health and CMV-seropositive. J is TRBJ1-4 and V is TRBV13; tentative D call: TRBD1 (5 bases). The sequencing input was PBMCs. The CDR3 region is CASSRRQQVGNEKLFF. CDR3 coding DNA: TGTGCCAGCAGCAGAAGACAGCAGGTTGGGAATGAAAAACTGTTTTTT.